This is a list of T cell receptor beta chains from one sample in a study of T cell changes during pregnancy in multiple sclerosis. TCRdb keeps only in-frame clones here, not all; method: immunoSEQ multiplex PCR. The sample holds roughly 110,000 clones, about 90% seen once. The sequencing here drew on peripheral blood, taken after pregnancy. The receptors come from a female donor with multiple sclerosis, enrolled in a pregnancy study. The CDR3 runs from the conserved cysteine through the conserved F or W. Fields, in order: CDR3 length, V gene, clone size, J gene, D gene, CDR3 DNA, CDR3 protein. A D gene is named only where the DNA matches it firmly. Size tells how often a clone was seen (once, few, many) or the class of an expanded clone, and some rows leave it out.

CDR3 length: 15
V gene: TRBV28
clone size: NA
J gene: TRBJ2-2
D gene: TRBD1
CDR3 DNA: TGTGCCACCAAACCGGGACAGGGGGTTCGCGGGGAGCTGTTTTTT
CDR3 protein: CATKPGQGVRGELFF

CDR3 length: 17
V gene: TRBV5-6
clone size: NA
J gene: TRBJ2-7
D gene: TRBD2
CDR3 DNA: TGTGCCAGCAGCTTGGTACTAGCGGGGTTACCGCCCTACGAGCAGTACTTC
CDR3 protein: CASSLVLAGLPPYEQYF

CDR3 length: 14
V gene: TRBV10-3
clone size: once
J gene: TRBJ2-2
D gene: TRBD2
CDR3 DNA: TGTGCCATTTCCCCTAGCGGGGGGACCGGGGAGCTGTTTTTT
CDR3 protein: CAISPSGGTGELFF

CDR3 length: 15
V gene: TRBV27
clone size: NA
J gene: TRBJ2-4
D gene: TRBD1
CDR3 DNA: TGTGCCAGCAGGGACAGGCCAGGGACCAAAAACATTCAGTACTTC
CDR3 protein: CASRDRPGTKNIQYF

CDR3 length: 15
V gene: TRBV7-8
clone size: NA
J gene: TRBJ1-1
D gene: NA
CDR3 DNA: TGTGCCAGCAGTTTGAACAGGGACAAGAACACTGAAGCTTTCTTT
CDR3 protein: CASSLNRDKNTEAFF

CDR3 length: 15
V gene: TRBV27
clone size: NA
J gene: TRBJ2-1
D gene: TRBD1
CDR3 DNA: TGTGCCAGCAGCCCCAGGGGGCGGTCCTACAATGAGCAGTTCTTC
CDR3 protein: CASSPRGRSYNEQFF

CDR3 length: 13
V gene: TRBV7-9
clone size: NA
J gene: TRBJ1-1
D gene: NA
CDR3 DNA: TGTGCCAGCAGTCAAGTACAGAACACTGAAGCTTTCTTT
CDR3 protein: CASSQVQNTEAFF

CDR3 length: 15
V gene: TRBV18
clone size: few
J gene: TRBJ1-1
D gene: NA
CDR3 DNA: TGTGCCAGCTCACCGTCGAAGGCAGGGGTGACTGAAGCTTTCTTT
CDR3 protein: CASSPSKAGVTEAFF

CDR3 length: 12
V gene: TRBV30
clone size: NA
J gene: TRBJ1-2
D gene: NA
CDR3 DNA: TGTGCCTGGACTTCAGGGAACTATGGCTACACCTTC
CDR3 protein: CAWTSGNYGYTF

CDR3 length: 19
V gene: TRBV5-4
clone size: NA
J gene: TRBJ2-1
D gene: TRBD2
CDR3 DNA: TGTGCCAGCAGCTTGGGCAACCTAGCGGGAGGGCGCTCCTACAATGAGCAGTTCTTC
CDR3 protein: CASSLGNLAGGRSYNEQFF

CDR3 length: 15
V gene: TRBV2
clone size: NA
J gene: TRBJ2-3
D gene: NA
CDR3 DNA: TGTGCCAGCAGTCTGAACTACGGCAGCACAGATACGCAGTATTTT
CDR3 protein: CASSLNYGSTDTQYF

CDR3 length: 15
V gene: TRBV19
clone size: NA
J gene: TRBJ2-7
D gene: TRBD1
CDR3 DNA: TGTGCCAGTAGTATCGGACAGGGGGCCCGCTACGAGCAGTACTTC
CDR3 protein: CASSIGQGARYEQYF

CDR3 length: 15
V gene: TRBV10-3
clone size: NA
J gene: TRBJ1-5
D gene: NA
CDR3 DNA: TGTGCCATCAGTGAGCCTGGGGCGCTCGGTCAGCCCCAGCATTTT
CDR3 protein: CAISEPGALGQPQHF

CDR3 length: 15
V gene: TRBV30
clone size: few
J gene: TRBJ2-1
D gene: NA
CDR3 DNA: TGTGCCTGGAGTGTTCGGAGGGGCAACGACAATGAGCAGTTCTTC
CDR3 protein: CAWSVRRGNDNEQFF

CDR3 length: 13
V gene: TRBV6-5
clone size: NA
J gene: TRBJ2-7
D gene: TRBD2
CDR3 DNA: TGTGCCAGCAGTCCGATGACTAGCCGCGAGCAGTACTTC
CDR3 protein: CASSPMTSREQYF

CDR3 length: 15
V gene: TRBV5-1
clone size: once
J gene: TRBJ1-1
D gene: TRBD1
CDR3 DNA: TGCGCCAGCAGCCCGACACAGGGGGCAAACACTGAAGCTTTCTTT
CDR3 protein: CASSPTQGANTEAFF

CDR3 length: 14
V gene: TRBV7-9
clone size: NA
J gene: TRBJ2-3
D gene: NA
CDR3 DNA: TGTGCCAGCAGCGGCAGGAACTTCACAGATACGCAGTATTTT
CDR3 protein: CASSGRNFTDTQYF

CDR3 length: 16
V gene: TRBV5-1
clone size: NA
J gene: TRBJ2-2
D gene: TRBD2
CDR3 DNA: TGCGCCAGCAGCCCAAACGGACTAGCCGACACCGGGGAGCTGTTTTTT
CDR3 protein: CASSPNGLADTGELFF

CDR3 length: 19
V gene: TRBV4-1
clone size: NA
J gene: TRBJ1-1
D gene: NA
CDR3 DNA: TGCGCCAGCAGCCAGGGGTCCGGGGTGTGGGCGGAGGTGAACACTGAAGCTTTCTTT
CDR3 protein: CASSQGSGVWAEVNTEAFF

CDR3 length: 14
V gene: TRBV30
clone size: NA
J gene: TRBJ1-3
D gene: TRBD1
CDR3 DNA: TGTGCCTGGACGACAGGGGGCTCTGGAAACACCATATATTTT
CDR3 protein: CAWTTGGSGNTIYF

CDR3 length: 14
V gene: TRBV5-1
clone size: once
J gene: TRBJ1-1
D gene: TRBD1
CDR3 DNA: TGCGCCAGCAGCAGGGCCGGGACAGCTGTTGAAGCTTTCTTT
CDR3 protein: CASSRAGTAVEAFF

CDR3 length: 15
V gene: TRBV30
clone size: NA
J gene: TRBJ2-3
D gene: TRBD2
CDR3 DNA: TGTGCCTGGAGCTGGACTAGCGGGGGGGCCGATACGCAGTATTTT
CDR3 protein: CAWSWTSGGADTQYF

CDR3 length: 18
V gene: TRBV4-2
clone size: NA
J gene: TRBJ2-3
D gene: TRBD2
CDR3 DNA: TGTGCCAGCAGCCAAGATCGGGCCAGCGGGGGGTTCACAGATACGCAGTATTTT
CDR3 protein: CASSQDRASGGFTDTQYF

CDR3 length: 13
V gene: TRBV2
clone size: NA
J gene: TRBJ2-7
D gene: TRBD1
CDR3 DNA: TGTGCCAGTTACCTTGAGACAGGGCGCGAGCAGTACTTC
CDR3 protein: CASYLETGREQYF

CDR3 length: 15
V gene: TRBV7-2
clone size: NA
J gene: TRBJ2-7
D gene: NA
CDR3 DNA: TGTGCCAGCAGCTTGAGACTAGATCCCTCCTACGAGCAGTACTTC
CDR3 protein: CASSLRLDPSYEQYF

CDR3 length: 16
V gene: TRBV9
clone size: NA
J gene: TRBJ2-3
D gene: NA
CDR3 DNA: TGTGCCAGCAGCGTAGTAGGGGGGGAGCCCCCAGATACGCAGTATTTT
CDR3 protein: CASSVVGGEPPDTQYF

CDR3 length: 13
V gene: TRBV6-1
clone size: NA
J gene: TRBJ1-1
D gene: NA
CDR3 DNA: TGTGCCAGCAGAGCGGGGTTGAACACTGAAGCTTTCTTT
CDR3 protein: CASRAGLNTEAFF

CDR3 length: 17
V gene: TRBV5-1
clone size: NA
J gene: TRBJ2-6
D gene: NA
CDR3 DNA: TGCGCCAGCAGCTTGGATCGACAGGCGGCCGGGGCCAACGTCCTGACTTTC
CDR3 protein: CASSLDRQAAGANVLTF

CDR3 length: 17
V gene: TRBV25-1
clone size: once
J gene: TRBJ2-7
D gene: TRBD1
CDR3 DNA: TGTGCCAGCAGTGAATATGTGGGACAGGGCCGTCTGGAGGAGCAGTACTTC
CDR3 protein: CASSEYVGQGRLEEQYF

CDR3 length: 14
V gene: TRBV19
clone size: NA
J gene: TRBJ2-5
D gene: TRBD2
CDR3 DNA: TGTGCCAGTAGTATCGCGGGAGGGCAAGAGACCCAGTACTTC
CDR3 protein: CASSIAGGQETQYF

CDR3 length: 15
V gene: TRBV9
clone size: NA
J gene: TRBJ2-7
D gene: NA
CDR3 DNA: TGTGCCAGCAGCGTAGGGCGGGGAGGCTCCTACGAGCAGTACTTC
CDR3 protein: CASSVGRGGSYEQYF

CDR3 length: 15
V gene: TRBV5-6
clone size: NA
J gene: TRBJ1-2
D gene: TRBD1
CDR3 DNA: TGTGCCAGCAGCCGCCGACAGGGGACTAACTATGGCTACACCTTC
CDR3 protein: CASSRRQGTNYGYTF

CDR3 length: 13
V gene: TRBV30
clone size: once
J gene: TRBJ1-4
D gene: NA
CDR3 DNA: TGTGCCTGGACTACAGTAGGCAGAGAAAAACTGTTTTTT
CDR3 protein: CAWTTVGREKLFF

CDR3 length: 10
V gene: TRBV6-1
clone size: NA
J gene: TRBJ1-2
D gene: NA
CDR3 DNA: TGTGCCAGCAGTTTTATTGGCTACACCTTC
CDR3 protein: CASSFIGYTF

CDR3 length: 15
V gene: TRBV7-6
clone size: NA
J gene: TRBJ1-1
D gene: TRBD1
CDR3 DNA: TGTGCCAGCAGCTTAGCGACAGGGGGAAACACTGAAGCTTTCTTT
CDR3 protein: CASSLATGGNTEAFF